The 14 T cell receptor beta chains in this list originate from one sample, sequenced in a study of blood T cells in healthy people across ages. The second PCR ran roughly 6 to 11 cycles with a sample-barcoded 5' primer and J-beta primers. Each CDR3 protein is one row after TCRdb ran MiXCR on the 5' RACE reads. The repertoire holds hundreds of thousands of distinct CDR3 sequences, with approximately 49% as singletons. Sequences were obtained from blood. All receptors derive from a woman in her sixties in good health.

The chain carries TRBV7-2 and TRBJ1-4; a possible D gene is TRBD1 (6 bases). This CDR3 comprises 14 residues. The germline V gene has CDR1 SGHTA and CDR2 FQGNSA. V was clipped by 3 bases and J by 7 bases, with 12 bases between them. CDR3 residues: CASSFTGYPEKLFF. For the CDR3, the DNA is TGTGCCAGCAGCTTTACAGGGTACCCTGAAAAACTGTTTTTT. Based on the CDR3 plus reference TRBV7-2 and TRBJ1-4, the full variable domain is GAGVSQSPSNKVTEKGKDVELRCDPISGHTALYWYRQSLGQGLEFLIYFQGNSAPDKSGLPSDRFSAERTGGSVSTLTIQRTQQEDSAVYLCASSFTGYPEKLFFGSGTQLSVL.

This clonotype appeared a few times. The chain uses TRBV20-1 and TRBJ2-5; D is undetermined. Germline values: CDR1 DFQATT, CDR2 SNEGSKA (reference sequence). V gave up 6 bases and J gave up 5 bases, with 13 bases separating them. The length of the CDR3 is 12 residues. CDR3 residues: CSAIISTETQYF. The DNA for the CDR3 is TGCAGTGCCATCATTAGTACCGAGACCCAGTACTTC.

V usage is TRBV5-1 and J usage is TRBJ2-3; D call uncertain. The germline V gene encodes CDR1 SGHRS and CDR2 YFSETQ. Deletions cut 6 bases from V and 2 bases from J, with 19 bases between. The CDR3 loop spans 16 amino acids. The CDR3 nucleotides are TGCGCCAGCACCGCCCTGATGGGTCCGATCACAGATACGCAGTATTTT. Its protein is CASTALMGPITDTQYF.

The rearrangement uses TRBV2 and TRBJ2-7; D is unresolved. The V end lost 6 bases, the J end lost 6 bases, and 6 bases lay between the germline ends. CDR1 and CDR2 from the germline V gene are SNHLY and FYNNEI. The CDR3 is 10 residues long. For the CDR3, the DNA is TGTGCCAGCAGGCTTGGCGAGCAGTACTTC. It is translated as CASRLGEQYF.

The J gene is TRBJ2-1, the V gene TRBV7-2; D call uncertain. V was shortened by 6 bases and J by 3 bases, with 3 bases between the two germline ends. From germline, CDR1 is SGHTA and CDR2 FQGNSA. The length of the CDR3 is 11 residues. Here the CDR3 reads CASRYYNEQFF. The DNA for the CDR3 is TGTGCCAGCAGATACTACAATGAGCAGTTCTTC.

V and J are TRBV4-3 and TRBJ2-2, with D unclear. Germline V gene lookup returns CDR1 LGHNA and CDR2 YSLEER. The CDR3 contains 16 residues. The germline V and J ends were trimmed by 0 bases and 4 bases, with 12 bases remaining between them. DNA of the CDR3: TGCGCCAGCAGCCAAGAGGGTCTTATCGGCACCGGGGAGCTGTTTTTT. Translating it yields CASSQEGLIGTGELFF.

Notes on this clonotype: Possible read error: a much larger clone is one base away. This chain uses TRBV2 with TRBJ2-7; D call uncertain. Germline loops: CDR1 SNHLY, CDR2 FYNNEI. This CDR3 spans 13 amino acids. Trimming removed 7 bases from V and 2 bases from J, with 12 bases in between. The CDR3 here is CASTSGLTYEQYF. CDR3 nucleotide sequence: TGTGCCAGCACATCCGGGCTCACCTACGAGCAGTACTTC.

V and J are TRBV27 and TRBJ2-3, with D maybe TRBD2 (6 bases). This CDR3 has 15 residues. CDR1 and CDR2 from the germline V gene are MNHEY and SMNVEV (reference sequence). V was shortened by 5 bases and J by 6 bases, with 18 bases between the two germline ends. CDR3 residues: CASSTDAGNGDTQYF. In DNA, the CDR3 is TGTGCCAGCAGTACGGACGCGGGGAACGGGGATACGCAGTATTTT.

This clonotype has a count of ten or more. This chain joins TRBV7-2 and TRBJ1-2; D is uncertain. The CDR3 covers 14 residues. Trimming left V 4 bases short and J 8 bases short, with 17 bases between. CDR1 is SGHTA, CDR2 FQGNSA, per germline. The CDR3 spells CASSSPLAPKGYTF. CDR3 DNA: TGTGCCAGCAGCTCCCCCTTAGCGCCGAAGGGCTACACCTTC.

This clonotype was observed a single time. This chain joins TRBV7-9 and TRBJ2-5; D possibly corresponds to TRBD2 (5 bases). The CDR3 loop spans 13 amino acids. Trimming left V 10 bases short and J 4 bases short, with 16 bases between. The germline CDR1 and CDR2 sequences are SEHNR and FQNEAQ (reference sequence). CDR3 amino acids: CATSSLSRETQYF. For the CDR3, the DNA is TGTGCCACCTCTAGCCTATCCCGAGAGACCCAGTACTTC. The complete variable domain, with remaining parts taken from reference TRBV7-9 and TRBJ2-5, reads DTGVSQNPRHKITKRGQNVTFRCDPISEHNRLYWYRQTLGQGPEFLTYFQNEAQLEKSRLLSDRFSAERPKGSFSTLEIQRTEQGDSAMYLCATSSLSRETQYFGPGTRLLVL.

The chain has TRBV28 and TRBJ2-1; 14 bases align to TRBD2. V lost 0 bases and J lost 13; bases outside the gene matches: 8. CDR1 is MDHEN, CDR2 SYDVKM, per germline. This CDR3 region has 16 residues. CDR3 nucleotides: TGTGCCAGCAGTTTATGGCTGGGACTAGCGGGAGTAGATCAGTTCTTC. This codes for CASSLWLGLAGVDQFF.

This clonotype was counted many times. The chain employs TRBV7-2 and TRBJ2-3; perhaps TRBD2 as D (5 bases). The ends were cut back, 5 bases at V and 8 bases at J, with 17 bases in the middle. From germline, CDR1 is SGHTA and CDR2 FQGNSA. This CDR3 is built from 14 residues. DNA of the CDR3: TGTGCCAGCAGCGTCGGGGTAACATGGGTTACGCAGTATTTT. Its protein product is CASSVGVTWVTQYF.

This clonotype was observed a few times. The V gene is TRBV3-1, the J gene TRBJ2-3, with 9 bases aligning to TRBD1. The J segment lost 7 bases and the V segment lost 0 bases, leaving 17 bases of the junction unmatched. Per germline, CDR1 LGHDT and CDR2 YNNKEL (reference sequence). This CDR3 comprises 19 residues. Here the CDR3 DNA reads TGTGCCAGCAGCCAAGACCTCTCTCGGGGACAGGGTATTCGAAATACGCAGTATTTT. Protein product: CASSQDLSRGQGIRNTQYF.

V gene TRBV11-2 combines with J gene TRBJ2-1; 9 nucleotides align to TRBD2. V dropped 5 bases and J dropped 6; count of bases not matched to a gene: 20. The CDR3 is 19 amino acids. Germline lookup yields CDR1 SGHAT and CDR2 FQNNGV. The CDR3 DNA reads as TGTGCCAGCAGCCTCTACTGGGGCCGGATAGCGGGAGTGCGCAATGAGCAGTTCTTC. This encodes CASSLYWGRIAGVRNEQFF.